The rows below give T cell receptor beta chains drawn from one sample of a study of T cell responses to AZD1222 COVID-19 vaccine. Data came from immunoSEQ multiplex PCR; TCRdb stores just in-frame clones and leaves some out. The sample records 120,000 to 150,000 clones, approximately 78% being singletons. The material was peripheral blood, obtained on day 0 of MenACWY control vaccination. These receptor sequences come from an adult in good health. The CDR3 runs from the conserved cysteine through the conserved F or W. A D gene is named only where the DNA matches it firmly. Clone size is given for some rows only: seen once, a few or many times, or a class if the clone is expanded.

D gene: TRBD1
V gene: TRBV6-1
J gene: TRBJ1-1
clone size: -
CDR3 protein: CASSQGAGTEAFF
CDR3 DNA: TGTGCCAGCAGCCAGGGGGCAGGCACTGAAGCTTTCTTT

D gene: -
V gene: TRBV14
J gene: TRBJ1-1
clone size: -
CDR3 protein: CASSQWGLPRNTEAFF
CDR3 DNA: TGTGCCAGCAGCCAATGGGGCTTGCCGCGGAACACTGAAGCTTTCTTT

D gene: -
V gene: TRBV6-5
J gene: TRBJ1-5
clone size: -
CDR3 protein: CASRDGSNQPQHF
CDR3 DNA: TGTGCCAGCAGGGACGGTAGCAATCAGCCCCAGCATTTT

D gene: -
V gene: TRBV3-1/TRBV3-2
J gene: TRBJ1-5
clone size: -
CDR3 protein: CASSRGDQPQHF
CDR3 DNA: TGTGCCAGCAGCCGGGGCGATCAGCCCCAGCATTTT

D gene: -
V gene: TRBV15
J gene: TRBJ2-7
clone size: -
CDR3 protein: CATSRGQGLYEQYF
CDR3 DNA: TGTGCCACCAGCAGAGGGCAGGGACTCTACGAGCAGTACTTC

D gene: -
V gene: TRBV16
J gene: TRBJ1-2
clone size: -
CDR3 protein: CASSPQGSSNYGYTF
CDR3 DNA: TGTGCCAGCAGCCCGCAGGGGTCTTCTAACTATGGCTACACCTTC

D gene: TRBD1
V gene: TRBV2
J gene: TRBJ2-1
clone size: -
CDR3 protein: CASSDRGRRNEQFF
CDR3 DNA: TGTGCCAGCAGTGACAGGGGGCGCAGAAATGAGCAGTTCTTC

D gene: -
V gene: TRBV11-2
J gene: TRBJ1-2
clone size: -
CDR3 protein: CASSLAPDPPNYGYTF
CDR3 DNA: TGTGCCAGCAGCTTAGCGCCGGATCCCCCCAACTATGGCTACACCTTC

D gene: -
V gene: TRBV6-5
J gene: TRBJ1-5
clone size: -
CDR3 protein: CASSLDTPNQPQHF
CDR3 DNA: TGTGCCAGCAGCCTGGACACACCTAATCAGCCCCAGCATTTT

D gene: -
V gene: TRBV4-1
J gene: TRBJ2-1
clone size: -
CDR3 protein: CASSREDSGPRDEQFF
CDR3 DNA: TGCGCCAGCAGCCGGGAGGACAGCGGCCCCCGCGATGAGCAGTTCTTC

D gene: -
V gene: TRBV28
J gene: TRBJ1-5
clone size: -
CDR3 protein: CASSSGGIWRGNQPQHF
CDR3 DNA: TGTGCCAGCAGTTCTGGGGGCATCTGGCGAGGCAATCAGCCCCAGCATTTT

D gene: -
V gene: TRBV19
J gene: TRBJ1-5
clone size: -
CDR3 protein: CASRGEVISNQPQHF
CDR3 DNA: TGTGCCAGTAGAGGGGAGGTAATCAGCAATCAGCCCCAGCATTTT

D gene: -
V gene: TRBV6-5
J gene: TRBJ2-7
clone size: -
CDR3 protein: CASRGDSSASEQYF
CDR3 DNA: TGTGCCAGCAGAGGGGATTCCTCAGCCAGCGAGCAGTACTTC

D gene: -
V gene: TRBV7-8
J gene: TRBJ1-2
clone size: many
CDR3 protein: CASSLRGRILAYGYTF
CDR3 DNA: TGTGCCAGCAGCTTACGGGGGAGGATTCTCGCCTATGGCTACACCTTC

D gene: TRBD1
V gene: TRBV9
J gene: TRBJ2-7
clone size: -
CDR3 protein: CASSAGGTGSYEQYF
CDR3 DNA: TGTGCCAGCAGCGCCGGGGGGACAGGGTCGTACGAGCAGTACTTC

D gene: TRBD2
V gene: TRBV7-9
J gene: TRBJ2-5
clone size: -
CDR3 protein: CASIRAGGIQETQYF
CDR3 DNA: TGTGCCAGCATCCGAGCGGGGGGAATTCAAGAGACCCAGTACTTC

D gene: -
V gene: TRBV11-2
J gene: TRBJ1-1
clone size: -
CDR3 protein: CASSPRTGNSAFF
CDR3 DNA: TGTGCCAGCAGCCCTCGCACAGGGAATTCAGCTTTCTTT

D gene: TRBD1
V gene: TRBV27
J gene: TRBJ1-4
clone size: -
CDR3 protein: CASSLSTGAGGEKLFF
CDR3 DNA: TGTGCCAGCAGTTTATCGACAGGGGCTGGGGGTGAAAAACTGTTTTTT

D gene: -
V gene: TRBV29-1
J gene: TRBJ2-7
clone size: -
CDR3 protein: CSAVKVRAGFSYEQYF
CDR3 DNA: TGCAGCGCTGTCAAAGTTAGGGCAGGGTTTTCCTACGAGCAGTACTTC

D gene: -
V gene: TRBV19
J gene: TRBJ2-3
clone size: -
CDR3 protein: CASSYGGTDTQYF
CDR3 DNA: TGTGCCAGTAGTTACGGGGGCACAGATACGCAGTATTTT

D gene: -
V gene: TRBV3-1/TRBV3-2
J gene: TRBJ1-6
clone size: -
CDR3 protein: CASSAGRSLIPLHF
CDR3 DNA: TGTGCCAGCAGCGCCGGCAGAAGCCTGATACCCCTCCACTTT

D gene: -
V gene: TRBV29-1
J gene: TRBJ2-3
clone size: once
CDR3 protein: CSVVGGATDTQYF
CDR3 DNA: TGCAGCGTTGTTGGGGGGGCTACAGATACGCAGTATTTT

D gene: TRBD1
V gene: TRBV18
J gene: TRBJ1-1
clone size: once
CDR3 protein: CASSPDVRGESKAFF
CDR3 DNA: TGTGCCAGCTCTCCTGATGTCAGGGGGGAGTCGAAAGCTTTCTTT

D gene: TRBD2
V gene: TRBV5-1
J gene: TRBJ2-1
clone size: -
CDR3 protein: CASSPGLAGRNNEQFF
CDR3 DNA: TGCGCCAGCAGCCCAGGACTAGCGGGGAGAAACAATGAGCAGTTCTTC

D gene: -
V gene: TRBV29-1
J gene: TRBJ1-2
clone size: -
CDR3 protein: CSVSPELGYGYTF
CDR3 DNA: TGCAGCGTGAGTCCGGAACTGGGCTATGGCTACACCTTC

D gene: -
V gene: TRBV6-4
J gene: TRBJ2-2
clone size: -
CDR3 protein: CASSSQGNTGELFF
CDR3 DNA: TGTGCCAGCAGTTCACAGGGTAACACCGGGGAGCTGTTTTTT

D gene: TRBD1
V gene: TRBV14
J gene: TRBJ1-2
clone size: -
CDR3 protein: CASSQRTGRIGYTF
CDR3 DNA: TGTGCCAGCAGCCAGCGGACAGGGCGAATTGGCTACACCTTC

D gene: -
V gene: TRBV28
J gene: TRBJ1-2
clone size: once
CDR3 protein: CASSGQGLNGYTF
CDR3 DNA: TGTGCCAGCAGTGGTCAGGGTTTAAACGGCTACACCTTC

D gene: -
V gene: TRBV29-1
J gene: TRBJ2-6
clone size: -
CDR3 protein: CSVEPLGGGVGANVLTF
CDR3 DNA: TGCAGCGTTGAACCGCTCGGCGGAGGGGTTGGGGCCAACGTCCTGACTTTC

D gene: -
V gene: TRBV2
J gene: TRBJ1-4
clone size: -
CDR3 protein: CAVRLPSREKLFF
CDR3 DNA: TGTGCCGTCCGCTTGCCCAGCAGAGAAAAACTGTTTTTT

D gene: -
V gene: TRBV11-2
J gene: TRBJ1-2
clone size: few
CDR3 protein: CASSLGRRGGYTF
CDR3 DNA: TGTGCCAGCAGCTTAGGCCGCAGGGGTGGCTACACCTTC

D gene: -
V gene: TRBV7-9
J gene: TRBJ1-5
clone size: -
CDR3 protein: CASSPPGVGQPQHF
CDR3 DNA: TGTGCCAGCAGCCCACCGGGGGTAGGCCAGCCCCAGCATTTT

D gene: TRBD1
V gene: TRBV15
J gene: TRBJ2-5
clone size: once
CDR3 protein: CATSRDRSNQGGKETQYF
CDR3 DNA: TGTGCCACCAGCAGAGATAGGTCAAACCAAGGGGGCAAAGAGACCCAGTACTTC

D gene: -
V gene: TRBV7-2
J gene: TRBJ1-1
clone size: -
CDR3 protein: CASSLGVGITEAFF
CDR3 DNA: TGTGCCAGCAGCTTAGGTGTAGGGATCACTGAAGCTTTCTTT

D gene: -
V gene: TRBV21-1
J gene: TRBJ1-2
clone size: -
CDR3 protein: CASTCLAGGRGYGYTF
CDR3 DNA: TGTGCCAGCACCTGCCTAGCGGGAGGAAGGGGGTATGGCTACACCTTC

D gene: -
V gene: TRBV6-5
J gene: TRBJ2-1
clone size: -
CDR3 protein: CASGPTSYNEQFF
CDR3 DNA: TGTGCCAGTGGTCCGACCTCCTACAATGAGCAGTTCTTC

D gene: TRBD1
V gene: TRBV29-1
J gene: TRBJ2-5
clone size: few
CDR3 protein: CSVEKGAAETQYF
CDR3 DNA: TGCAGCGTTGAGAAGGGGGCTGCTGAGACCCAGTACTTC

D gene: -
V gene: TRBV5-1
J gene: TRBJ1-1
clone size: -
CDR3 protein: CASSSLGSREAFF
CDR3 DNA: TGCGCCAGCAGCTCCCTGGGGAGTCGGGAAGCTTTCTTT

D gene: -
V gene: TRBV19
J gene: TRBJ1-1
clone size: -
CDR3 protein: CASSIGSRANTEAFF
CDR3 DNA: TGTGCCAGTAGTATAGGGAGTCGAGCGAACACTGAAGCTTTCTTT

D gene: TRBD1
V gene: TRBV4-1
J gene: TRBJ1-2
clone size: -
CDR3 protein: CASSPPDREYGYTF
CDR3 DNA: TGCGCCAGCAGCCCACCGGACAGGGAATATGGCTACACCTTC